This section outlines one TCR beta chain sequence together with its context. Its antigen is unidentified. These data are taken from a study of CD8 T cells in ankylosing spondylitis. MiXCR, run by TCRdb on the 5' RACE reads, gives a single entry per CDR3 protein. The table shows tens of thousands of distinct CDR3 sequences, with over 5.5% occurring only once. The V gene's germline CDR1 is MNHEY and CDR2 SVGAGI. The CDR3 runs 11 residues. V shed 6 bases and J shed 7 bases, with 7 bases lying between them. Whole-study results and caveats: Disease-linked clones were found to be CD8+ and relatively rare in peripheral blood. Clones linked to disease were reported to show significant enrichment in matched ankylosing spondylitis synovial fluid. Previously reported in reactive arthritis synovial fluid and blood were some of the motif variants.

The receptor comes from a male donor with ankylosing spondylitis or in good health (not recorded which). V is TRBV6-5 and J is TRBJ2-1; D possibly corresponds to TRBD1 (6 bases). The sample consisted of blood, either unsorted or a sorted T cell fraction (not recorded which). The CDR3: CASSQGNEQFF. The CDR3, as DNA: TGTGCCAGCAGCCAGGGGAATGAGCAGTTCTTC.